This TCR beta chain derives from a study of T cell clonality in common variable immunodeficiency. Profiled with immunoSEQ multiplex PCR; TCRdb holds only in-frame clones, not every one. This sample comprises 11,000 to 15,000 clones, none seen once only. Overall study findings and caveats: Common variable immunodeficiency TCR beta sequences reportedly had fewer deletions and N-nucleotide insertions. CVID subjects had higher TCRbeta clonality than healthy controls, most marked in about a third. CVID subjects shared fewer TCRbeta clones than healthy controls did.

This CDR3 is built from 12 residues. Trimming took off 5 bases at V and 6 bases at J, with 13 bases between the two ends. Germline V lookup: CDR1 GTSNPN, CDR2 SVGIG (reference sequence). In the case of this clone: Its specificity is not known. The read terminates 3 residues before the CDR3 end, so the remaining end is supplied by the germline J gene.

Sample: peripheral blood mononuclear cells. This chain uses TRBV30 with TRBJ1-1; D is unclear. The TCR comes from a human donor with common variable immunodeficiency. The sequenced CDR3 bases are TGTGCCTGGGTATCCCAGTTGCCTGAA. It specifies CAWVSQLPE. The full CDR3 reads CAWVSQLPEAFF.